Shown below are 21 T cell receptor beta chains from a single sample sequenced in a study of blood T cells in healthy people across ages. Next came a second PCR, run for about 6 to 11 cycles, which used a sample-barcoded 5' primer along with a J-beta primer mix. TCRdb called the 5' RACE reads again in MiXCR, with one record for every CDR3 protein. Of approximately 1.5 million distinct CDR3 sequences listed, 30% to 40% were seen once; the top ten hold around 10%. The sequenced material came from blood. The source of these receptors is a woman aged 25 to 45 in good health.

The chain links TRBV19 to TRBJ2-7; 8 bases match TRBD2. Looked up from germline, CDR1 is LNHDA and CDR2 is SQIVND (reference sequence). The CDR3 sequence is 15 residues long. V lost 4 bases and J lost 3; bases outside the gene matches: 8. In nucleotides, the CDR3 is TGTGCCAGTAGTACGGGATCGGGGGGGTACTACGAGCAGTACTTC. Translating it yields CASSTGSGGYYEQYF.

This clonotype was recorded many times. The V and J genes are TRBV29-1 and TRBJ2-7, with D possibly being TRBD1 or TRBD2 (5 bases each). The V and J ends lost 0 bases and 6 bases respectively, with 9 bases between them. The CDR3 loop spans 12 amino acids. Per the germline V gene, CDR1 is SQVTM and CDR2 is ANQGSEA. CDR3 coding DNA: TGCAGCGTTGAAGATCTAGGGACCGAGCAGTACTTC. This translates into CSVEDLGTEQYF.

The chain employs TRBV12-3 or TRBV12-4 and TRBJ1-5; D unclear. Trimming took 3 bases from V and 2 from J, leaving 20 bases between them. CDR3 length: 18 amino acids. The CDR3 region has the DNA TGTGCCAGCAGTTTGGGCCCCAGGAGGACCTATGGCAATCAGCCCCAGCATTTT. Amino acid sequence: CASSLGPRRTYGNQPQHF.

The V and J genes are TRBV10-3 and TRBJ2-1; the D gene is possibly TRBD1 (6 bases). The DNA end favors TRBJ2-7, so the J call may be wrong. Germline V gene sequence: CDR1 ENHRY, CDR2 SYGVKD. The CDR3 covers 14 residues. The chain's CDR3 is CAITAGVSYNEQYF. The CDR3 DNA reads TGTGCCATCACCGCAGGGGTCTCCTACAATGAGCAGTACTTC.

This clonotype showed up many times. The chain recombines TRBV6-1 with TRBJ2-7; D possibly corresponds to TRBD2 (6 bases). This CDR3 spans 13 amino acids. Germline CDR1 MNHNS, CDR2 SASEGT. V was shortened by 4 bases and J by 3 bases, with 10 bases between the two germline ends. The CDR3 reads CASSAGSFYEQYF. The DNA for the CDR3 is TGTGCCAGCAGTGCCGGGAGTTTCTACGAGCAGTACTTC.

Many counts were recorded for this clonotype. The chain links TRBV4-1 to TRBJ2-7; TRBD1 might be the D (7 bases). Trimming cost V 0 bases and J 5 bases, with 14 bases left between them. This CDR3 contains 15 residues. The germline V gene encodes CDR1 MGHRA and CDR2 YSYEKL. CDR3 coding DNA: TGCGCCAGCAGCCAAGACGGGGGCGGACAGGACGAGCAGTACTTC. Translating it yields CASSQDGGGQDEQYF.

The chain recombines TRBV7-2 with TRBJ1-2; no reliable D call. The V end was cut by 8 bases, the J end by 3 bases, with 13 bases between. The CDR3 contains 13 residues. Germline V gene sequence: CDR1 SGHTA, CDR2 FQGNSA. The CDR3 loop reads CASGPPSHYGYTF. In DNA, the CDR3 is TGTGCCAGCGGCCCACCCTCCCACTATGGCTACACCTTC.

This rearrangement joins TRBV20-1 to TRBJ2-7; weak D call: TRBD2 (6 bases). V dropped 5 bases and J dropped 3 bases, with 11 bases sitting between them. This CDR3 region has 12 residues. CDR1 and CDR2 from the germline V gene are DFQATT and SNEGSKA (reference sequence). CDR3 DNA: TGCAGTGCTCGTCCTAGCGTCTACGAGCAGTACTTC. Amino acid sequence: CSARPSVYEQYF.

V and J are TRBV29-1 and TRBJ1-2; no clear D gene. The V gene lost 2 bases and the J gene lost 8 bases, with 9 bases spanning the gap. The germline gives CDR1 SQVTM, CDR2 ANQGSEA. This CDR3 contains 11 residues. The CDR3 DNA reads as TGCAGCGTTGAATCTCGACGAGGCTACACCTTC. Its translation: CSVESRRGYTF.

This chain connects TRBV20-1 to TRBJ1-1; the D is unclear. The CDR3 spans 11 residues. Germline V gives CDR1 DFQATT, CDR2 SNEGSKA (reference sequence). V dropped 6 bases and J dropped 1 base, with 6 bases sitting between them. CDR3 protein: CSALANTEAFF. In DNA, the CDR3 is TGCAGTGCCCTAGCGAACACTGAAGCTTTCTTT.

This clonotype was detected only a few times. The chain links TRBV7-9 to TRBJ1-1; a possible D gene is TRBD1 (6 bases). This CDR3 contains 14 residues. The germline V gene encodes CDR1 SEHNR and CDR2 FQNEAQ (reference sequence). V lost 5 bases and J lost 3, with 13 bases in between. The DNA for the CDR3 is TGTGCCAGCAGCAACAGGGCTATGGACACTGAAGCTTTCTTT. As protein: CASSNRAMDTEAFF. The variable domain in full, completed from reference TRBV7-9 and TRBJ1-1, reads DTGVSQNPRHKITKRGQNVTFRCDPISEHNRLYWYRQTLGQGPEFLTYFQNEAQLEKSRLLSDRFSAERPKGSFSTLEIQRTEQGDSAMYLCASSNRAMDTEAFFGQGTRLTVV.

In this sample, this clonotype turned up a few times. The V call is TRBV20-1, the J call TRBJ1-2, with TRBD1 as a possible D gene (6 bases). CDR1 DFQATT and CDR2 SNEGSKA come from the germline V gene (reference sequence). The CDR3 consists of 14 residues. Trimming cost V 0 bases and J 1 base, with 9 bases left between them. The CDR3: CSARDPDSNYGYTF. The CDR3, as DNA: TGCAGTGCTAGAGATCCGGACAGTAACTATGGCTACACCTTC.

This clonotype was found a few times. The chain has TRBV5-1 and TRBJ1-2; 7 nucleotides align to TRBD1. In germline, CDR1 is SGHRS, CDR2 YFSETQ. Trimming took 4 bases from V and 4 from J; bases not matched to a gene: 10. The CDR3 has 15 residues. CDR3 nucleotides: TGCGCCAGCAGCACGGGGGACAGACGTCCCTATGGCTACACCTTC. It codes for CASSTGDRRPYGYTF.

The rearrangement uses TRBV7-3 and TRBJ1-6; perhaps TRBD1 as D (5 bases). The CDR3 contains 14 residues. Trimming stripped 5 bases from V and 9 bases from J, with 14 bases between. Per germline, CDR1 SGHTA and CDR2 FQGTGA. For the CDR3, the DNA is TGTGCCAGCAGCCTCCGACGGGGCGGTTCACCCCTCCACTTT. Protein product: CASSLRRGGSPLHF.

Written as DNA, the CDR3 is TGTGCCACCACCCGGGTAGCGGGGGAGACCCAGTACTTC. Amino acid sequence: CATTRVAGETQYF. The chain employs TRBV15 and TRBJ2-5; 8 nucleotides agree with TRBD2. This CDR3 comprises 13 residues. The germline gives CDR1 LNHNV, CDR2 YYDKDF (reference sequence). With V trimmed by 7 bases and J by 5 bases, 6 bases remained unmatched.

This rearrangement joins TRBV4-1 to TRBJ1-1; D unresolved. This CDR3 has 14 amino acids. The V end lost 0 bases, the J end lost 10 bases, and 15 bases lay between the germline ends. The germline gives CDR1 MGHRA, CDR2 YSYEKL. For the CDR3, the DNA is TGCGCCAGCAGCCAAGATCGTCCCTTGACGGGAGCTTTCTTT. Encoded protein: CASSQDRPLTGAFF.

This clonotype was counted only a few times. This chain links TRBV2 with TRBJ1-5, with D perhaps TRBD1 (5 bases). V was cut by 5 bases and J by 2 bases, with 16 bases left in between. Germline V gives CDR1 SNHLY, CDR2 FYNNEI. The CDR3 totals 16 residues. CDR3 sequence reads: CASSHDSPAGNQPQHF. In nucleotides, the CDR3 is TGTGCCAGCAGTCATGACAGTCCGGCGGGCAATCAGCCCCAGCATTTT. The variable domain in full, completed from reference TRBV2 and TRBJ1-5, reads EPEVTQTPSHQVTQMGQEVILRCVPISNHLYFYWYRQILGQKVEFLVSFYNNEISEKSEIFDDQFSVERPDGSNFTLKIRSTKLEDSAMYFCASSHDSPAGNQPQHFGDGTRLSIL.

This clonotype showed up many times. The rearrangement joins TRBV5-1 to TRBJ2-7, with D maybe TRBD1 (6 bases). The CDR3 runs to 14 residues. The germline V gene encodes CDR1 SGHRS and CDR2 YFSETQ. The germline V and J ends were trimmed by 4 bases and 5 bases, with 16 bases remaining between them. CDR3 coding DNA: TGCGCCAGCAGCCCATTCAACTCAGGGGACGAGCAGTACTTC. Amino acids: CASSPFNSGDEQYF.

This clonotype was seen a handful of times. The CDR3: CASSRSGGVGLADTQYF. In nucleotides, the CDR3 is TGCGCCAGCAGCCGCTCGGGGGGTGTTGGTCTGGCAGATACGCAGTATTTT. J is TRBJ2-3 and V is TRBV4-1, with 7 bases matching TRBD2. The trim removed 4 bases at V and 4 bases at J, leaving 14 bases unmatched. The CDR3 covers 17 residues. Germline CDR1 is MGHRA and CDR2 is YSYEKL.

This clonotype came up a few times. The rearrangement links TRBV9 to TRBJ1-6; D unclear. The V end was cut by 3 bases, the J end by 9 bases, with 10 bases between. CDR3 length equals 13 residues. Germline V CDR1 and CDR2: SGDLS, YYNGEE. CDR3 loop: CASSALASSPLHF. The CDR3 region has the DNA TGTGCCAGCAGCGCTTTGGCGAGTTCACCCCTCCACTTT.

The CDR3 protein is CSARVSQGGTEAFF. In DNA form, the CDR3 reads TGCAGTGCTAGAGTTTCACAGGGCGGAACTGAAGCTTTCTTT. This chain joins TRBV20-1 and TRBJ1-1, with D perhaps matching TRBD1 (6 bases). Germline CDR1 DFQATT, CDR2 SNEGSKA (reference sequence). This CDR3 is built from 14 residues. Deletions cut 1 base from V and 5 bases from J, with 14 bases between.